A selection of T cell receptor beta chains follows, all from one sample in a study of vaccination effects on CD4 cells after COVID-19. This table comes from immunoSEQ multiplex PCR, and its TCRdb copy is limited to in-frame clones, with some not included. In the table there are 50,000 to 80,000 clones, around 85% of which are singletons. These receptors' antigens are unknown. The material was CD4+ T cells from PBMCs cultured without peptide, obtained after COVID-19 vaccination. The source is a human donor who received a COVID-19 vaccine. The CDR3 runs from the conserved cysteine through the conserved F or W. Each record gives: clone size, CDR3 length, V gene, D gene, J gene, CDR3 DNA, CDR3 protein. The D gene is left open where the match is weak. A clone size is listed for some rows: how often the clone was seen (once, few, many), or a class if it is expanded.

.	12	TRBV29-1	.	TRBJ1-2	TGCAGCGTTGCTTGGGGATCCTATGGCTACACCTTC	CSVAWGSYGYTF
.	14	TRBV5-1	.	TRBJ2-3	TGCGCCAGCAGCAGAAGCAGGGGCACAGATACGCAGTATTTT	CASSRSRGTDTQYF
few	14	TRBV6-5	TRBD1	TRBJ2-1	TGTGCCAGCAAAACGGGACAGTCCATCCATGAGCAGTTCTTC	CASKTGQSIHEQFF
.	16	TRBV28	.	TRBJ1-1	TGTGCCAGCAATCCGGGAAGGGGTGAAGGGTACCTCCAAGCTTTCTTT	CASNPGRGEGYLQAFF
.	13	TRBV12-3/TRBV12-4	.	TRBJ2-5	TGTGCCAGCAGTCCAACCCCCCAAGAGACCCAGTACTTC	CASSPTPQETQYF
.	18	TRBV5-1	TRBD2	TRBJ2-5	TGCGCCAGCAGCGCGGATGGGACTAGCGGGGGGCGTCAAGAGACCCAGTACTTC	CASSADGTSGGRQETQYF
.	15	TRBV7-3	TRBD2	TRBJ2-2	TGTGCCAGCGGAGCTGGCGGGGGTCGGACCGGGGAGCTGTTTTTT	CASGAGGGRTGELFF
.	14	TRBV19	.	TRBJ2-5	TGTGCCAGTAGATTGGCCGACCCAACCTCGGCCCAGTACTTC	CASRLADPTSAQYF
.	14	TRBV4-1	.	TRBJ1-1	TGCGCCAGCAGCCAAGGGGCGGGGCCGACTGAAGCTTTCTTT	CASSQGAGPTEAFF
.	15	TRBV10-1	.	TRBJ2-1	TGCGCCAGCAGTGAATCGACGGCCTGGGACAATGAGCAGTTCTTC	CASSESTAWDNEQFF
.	15	TRBV6-5	TRBD1	TRBJ2-1	TGTGCCAGCAGTATGAACAGGGGGGCCTACAATGAGCAGTTCTTC	CASSMNRGAYNEQFF
.	15	TRBV6-5	TRBD1	TRBJ2-2	TGTGCCAGCAGTCGTCGACAGGGGATTTCCTGGGAGCTGTTTTTT	CASSRRQGISWELFF
.	16	TRBV3-1/TRBV3-2	TRBD1	TRBJ1-2	TGTGCCAGCAGCCATCATGTCTCCGGGACAGGGATTGGCTACACCTTC	CASSHHVSGTGIGYTF
.	14	TRBV18	.	TRBJ1-6	TGTGCCAGCTCACGAGACAGTGAGAATTCACCCCTCCACTTT	CASSRDSENSPLHF
few	14	TRBV19	TRBD1	TRBJ1-1	TGTGCCAGTAGTGTGGGACAGAAAGTAACTGAAGCTTTCTTT	CASSVGQKVTEAFF
.	14	TRBV5-1	TRBD1	TRBJ1-2	TGCGCCAGCAAGACCCTAGGACAGGGTGAAGGCTACACCTTC	CASKTLGQGEGYTF
few	16	TRBV11-2	.	TRBJ1-2	TGTGCCAGCAGCTTAGACTTCTGGTCCGGGGTTAGAGGCTACACCTTC	CASSLDFWSGVRGYTF
.	14	TRBV7-2	TRBD1	TRBJ1-2	TGTGCCAGCAGCGATCGGACAGGCAACTATGGCTACACCTTC	CASSDRTGNYGYTF
.	15	TRBV28	TRBD1	TRBJ1-2	TGTGCCAGCAGTTCTTGGGACAGGGAGCACTATGGCTACACCTTC	CASSSWDREHYGYTF
once	12	TRBV3-1/TRBV3-2	.	TRBJ1-2	TGTGCCAGCAGCCAAGCCCAGGGTGGCTACACCTTC	CASSQAQGGYTF
.	16	TRBV28	TRBD2	TRBJ2-1	TGTGCCAGCACCTCTAGCGGGGGGCCCCGATACAATGAGCAGTTCTTC	CASTSSGGPRYNEQFF
.	14	TRBV7-2	.	TRBJ1-1	TGTGCCAGCAGCTTTCAGGGTGGTCGCACTGAAGCTTTCTTT	CASSFQGGRTEAFF
.	13	TRBV21-1	.	TRBJ1-1	TGTGCCAGCAGCACCAGGGGGCTTACTGAAGCTTTCTTT	CASSTRGLTEAFF
once	16	TRBV21-1	.	TRBJ1-1	TGTGCCAGCAGCTTATTACAGGACCATCTGAACACTGAAGCTTTCTTT	CASSLLQDHLNTEAFF
.	14	TRBV24-1	TRBD2	TRBJ2-3	TGTGCCACCAGTGTTGCTAGCGGGTCAGATACGCAGTATTTT	CATSVASGSDTQYF
.	15	TRBV24-1	.	TRBJ2-3	TGTGCCACCAGTGATAGGAGGGACCGCACAGATACGCAGTATTTT	CATSDRRDRTDTQYF